The rows below give T cell receptor beta chains drawn from one sample of a study of shared clonotypes between healthy human individuals. Data came from immunoSEQ multiplex PCR; TCRdb stores just in-frame clones and leaves some out. The sample holds more than 1.2 million clones; about 98.5% are singletons and the top ten take 0.3% to 0.45%. Material for sequencing was naive CD4+ T cells sorted from blood. These receptors originate from a young man in good health. CDR3s include the opening cysteine and the closing phenylalanine or tryptophan. Each record gives: J gene, clone size, V gene, D gene, CDR3 protein, CDR3 DNA. A D gene is named only where the DNA matches it firmly. Where a row states a size, it is once, few, many or the class of an expanded clone; other rows omit it.

j_gene: TRBJ1-5; abundance: -; v_gene: TRBV10-1; d_gene: TRBD1; CDR3aa: CASRSDREGQPQHF; CDR3nt: TGCGCCAGCAGGTCGGACAGGGAGGGTCAGCCCCAGCATTTT
j_gene: TRBJ2-2; abundance: once; v_gene: TRBV29-1; d_gene: TRBD2; CDR3aa: CSVEWISGRSGTGELFF; CDR3nt: TGCAGCGTTGAATGGATTAGCGGGAGGTCGGGGACCGGGGAGCTGTTTTTT
j_gene: TRBJ2-2; abundance: -; v_gene: TRBV6-1; d_gene: TRBD2; CDR3aa: CAARIAGTNTGELFF; CDR3nt: TGTGCCGCCCGTATAGCGGGTACGAACACCGGGGAGCTGTTTTTT
j_gene: TRBJ2-1; abundance: -; v_gene: TRBV11-2; d_gene: -; CDR3aa: CASSLAVREVQFF; CDR3nt: TGTGCCAGCAGCTTAGCGGTTCGGGAAGTTCAGTTCTTC
j_gene: TRBJ2-1; abundance: -; v_gene: TRBV14; d_gene: -; CDR3aa: CASSQLSNEQFF; CDR3nt: TGTGCCAGCAGCCAATTAAGCAATGAGCAGTTCTTC
j_gene: TRBJ2-7; abundance: once; v_gene: TRBV6-4; d_gene: -; CDR3aa: CASSTQRSESSYEQYF; CDR3nt: TGTGCCAGCAGTACCCAACGTAGCGAGTCCTCCTACGAGCAGTACTTC
j_gene: TRBJ1-1; abundance: -; v_gene: TRBV5-5; d_gene: -; CDR3aa: CASSLRQRDTEAFF; CDR3nt: TGTGCCAGCAGCTTGAGGCAGAGAGACACTGAAGCTTTCTTT
j_gene: TRBJ2-2; abundance: -; v_gene: TRBV19; d_gene: -; CDR3aa: CASRDRSRAGELFF; CDR3nt: TGTGCCAGTAGAGACAGGTCCAGGGCCGGGGAGCTGTTTTTT
j_gene: TRBJ1-5; abundance: once; v_gene: TRBV30; d_gene: -; CDR3aa: CASSGGQSQPQHF; CDR3nt: TGTGCCTCTAGCGGGGGTCAGAGTCAGCCCCAGCATTTT
j_gene: TRBJ1-1; abundance: -; v_gene: TRBV5-1; d_gene: -; CDR3aa: CASSLAPHTATVAFF; CDR3nt: TGCGCCAGCAGCTTGGCTCCACACACAGCTACGGTAGCTTTCTTT
j_gene: TRBJ2-3; abundance: -; v_gene: TRBV5-1; d_gene: -; CDR3aa: CASSSRTSSADTQYF; CDR3nt: TGCGCCAGCAGCTCACGCACTAGCTCCGCAGATACGCAGTATTTT
j_gene: TRBJ1-5; abundance: -; v_gene: TRBV19; d_gene: -; CDR3aa: CASSIRAYSNQPQHF; CDR3nt: TGTGCCAGTAGTATAAGGGCCTATAGCAATCAGCCCCAGCATTTT
j_gene: TRBJ2-7; abundance: -; v_gene: TRBV6-6; d_gene: TRBD1; CDR3aa: CASSRTGPYEQYF; CDR3nt: TGTGCCAGCAGCAGGACAGGGCCCTACGAGCAGTACTTC
j_gene: TRBJ2-3; abundance: -; v_gene: TRBV11-2; d_gene: -; CDR3aa: CASSLDTGYTDTQYF; CDR3nt: TGTGCCAGCAGCTTAGATACAGGGTACACAGATACGCAGTATTTT
j_gene: TRBJ2-1; abundance: once; v_gene: TRBV6-1; d_gene: TRBD2; CDR3aa: CASSDGTSGRAYNEQFF; CDR3nt: TGTGCCAGCAGTGACGGGACTAGCGGGAGGGCCTACAATGAGCAGTTCTTC
j_gene: TRBJ1-1; abundance: once; v_gene: TRBV10-3; d_gene: -; CDR3aa: CAISAPDGPSNTEAFF; CDR3nt: TGTGCCATCAGTGCCCCGGATGGCCCATCTAACACTGAAGCTTTCTTT
j_gene: TRBJ1-1; abundance: -; v_gene: TRBV5-1; d_gene: -; CDR3aa: CASSLVGEPTEAFF; CDR3nt: TGCGCCAGCAGCTTGGTGGGTGAACCCACTGAAGCTTTCTTT
j_gene: TRBJ2-1; abundance: -; v_gene: TRBV9; d_gene: TRBD2; CDR3aa: CASSAPSGPYNEQFF; CDR3nt: TGTGCCAGCAGCGCTCCTAGCGGCCCCTACAATGAGCAGTTCTTC
j_gene: TRBJ2-7; abundance: -; v_gene: TRBV5-1; d_gene: -; CDR3aa: CASSPRQVSSYEQYF; CDR3nt: TGCGCCAGCAGCCCGAGACAGGTGTCCTCCTACGAGCAGTACTTC
j_gene: TRBJ2-7; abundance: -; v_gene: TRBV5-6; d_gene: -; CDR3aa: CASSRRGRGDEQYF; CDR3nt: TGTGCCAGCAGCCGTCGGGGGCGCGGCGACGAGCAGTACTTC
j_gene: TRBJ2-7; abundance: -; v_gene: TRBV9; d_gene: -; CDR3aa: CASSVGGGAYEQYF; CDR3nt: TGTGCCAGCAGCGTAGGAGGGGGGGCCTACGAGCAGTACTTC
j_gene: TRBJ1-2; abundance: once; v_gene: TRBV5-1; d_gene: TRBD1; CDR3aa: CASSAQGALPNGYTF; CDR3nt: TGCGCCAGCAGCGCACAGGGGGCGCTCCCAAATGGCTACACCTTC
j_gene: TRBJ2-7; abundance: -; v_gene: TRBV5-5; d_gene: TRBD1; CDR3aa: CASSATGISYEQYF; CDR3nt: TGTGCCAGCAGCGCGACAGGGATTTCCTACGAGCAGTACTTC
j_gene: TRBJ2-5; abundance: -; v_gene: TRBV28; d_gene: TRBD2; CDR3aa: CASSLFSSGIQSETQYF; CDR3nt: TGTGCCAGCAGTTTATTTTCGAGCGGGATCCAATCCGAGACCCAGTACTTC
j_gene: TRBJ2-7; abundance: -; v_gene: TRBV5-4; d_gene: TRBD2; CDR3aa: CASSPELAGGEQYF; CDR3nt: TGTGCCAGCAGCCCCGAACTAGCGGGAGGCGAGCAGTACTTC
j_gene: TRBJ2-1; abundance: -; v_gene: TRBV7-9; d_gene: -; CDR3aa: CASTMSSYNEQFF; CDR3nt: TGTGCCAGCACCATGAGCTCCTACAATGAGCAGTTCTTC
j_gene: TRBJ2-5; abundance: -; v_gene: TRBV28; d_gene: -; CDR3aa: CASSSSKVSRQETQYF; CDR3nt: -
j_gene: TRBJ2-7; abundance: -; v_gene: TRBV19; d_gene: -; CDR3aa: CASKGGGAGEQYF; CDR3nt: TGTGCCAGTAAAGGAGGGGGCGCTGGCGAGCAGTACTTC
j_gene: TRBJ2-5; abundance: -; v_gene: TRBV28; d_gene: -; CDR3aa: CASSPGLRPGETQYF; CDR3nt: TGTGCCAGCAGTCCGGGCCTTAGGCCAGGGGAGACCCAGTACTTC
j_gene: TRBJ1-1; abundance: -; v_gene: TRBV15; d_gene: TRBD1; CDR3aa: CATSRDRGTEAFF; CDR3nt: TGTGCCACCAGCAGGGACAGGGGGACTGAAGCTTTCTTT
j_gene: TRBJ1-4; abundance: -; v_gene: TRBV25-1; d_gene: -; CDR3aa: CASSERAPSGKLFF; CDR3nt: TGTGCCAGCAGTGAAAGGGCCCCTTCTGGAAAACTGTTTTTT
j_gene: TRBJ2-3; abundance: -; v_gene: TRBV30; d_gene: -; CDR3aa: CAWSVNADTQYF; CDR3nt: TGTGCCTGGAGTGTAAACGCAGATACGCAGTATTTT
j_gene: TRBJ2-2; abundance: -; v_gene: TRBV18; d_gene: -; CDR3aa: CASSPDSYTGELFF; CDR3nt: TGTGCCAGCTCACCAGACAGCTACACCGGGGAGCTGTTTTTT
j_gene: TRBJ2-2; abundance: -; v_gene: TRBV6-6; d_gene: -; CDR3aa: CASTQRENTGELFF; CDR3nt: TGTGCCAGCACCCAAAGGGAGAACACCGGGGAGCTGTTTTTT
j_gene: TRBJ2-7; abundance: -; v_gene: TRBV6-5; d_gene: TRBD1; CDR3aa: CASSYQGAKYEQYF; CDR3nt: TGTGCCAGCAGTTATCAGGGGGCTAAGTACGAGCAGTACTTC
j_gene: TRBJ2-1; abundance: -; v_gene: TRBV7-6; d_gene: TRBD1; CDR3aa: CASSPYFRGPSYNEQFF; CDR3nt: TGTGCCAGCAGCCCCTACTTCAGGGGGCCCTCCTACAATGAGCAGTTCTTC
j_gene: TRBJ1-3; abundance: once; v_gene: TRBV2; d_gene: -; CDR3aa: CASSRDTTNTIYF; CDR3nt: TGTGCCAGCAGCCGGGACACGACGAACACCATATATTTT
j_gene: TRBJ2-7; abundance: -; v_gene: TRBV5-4; d_gene: -; CDR3aa: CASSLGSGGTYEQYF; CDR3nt: TGTGCCAGCAGCTTGGGGTCAGGGGGGACCTACGAGCAGTACTTC
j_gene: TRBJ2-3; abundance: -; v_gene: TRBV5-1; d_gene: TRBD2; CDR3aa: CASSLIGRERTDTQYF; CDR3nt: TGCGCCAGCAGCTTGATTGGGCGGGAGAGGACAGATACGCAGTATTTT
j_gene: TRBJ2-1; abundance: -; v_gene: TRBV14; d_gene: -; CDR3aa: CASSQVGNKQFF; CDR3nt: TGTGCCAGCAGCCAAGTTGGGAACAAGCAGTTCTTC
j_gene: TRBJ2-1; abundance: -; v_gene: TRBV11-2; d_gene: TRBD2; CDR3aa: CASSPVSGRSYNEQFF; CDR3nt: TGTGCCAGCAGCCCCGTTAGCGGGAGAAGTTACAATGAGCAGTTCTTC
j_gene: TRBJ1-1; abundance: -; v_gene: TRBV6-5; d_gene: TRBD1; CDR3aa: CASSYSQGARDTEAFF; CDR3nt: TGTGCCAGCAGTTACTCTCAGGGGGCCAGGGACACTGAAGCTTTCTTT
j_gene: TRBJ2-1; abundance: -; v_gene: TRBV7-9; d_gene: TRBD2; CDR3aa: CASSLPGTSSYNEQFF; CDR3nt: TGTGCCAGCAGCTTACCCGGGACTAGCTCCTACAATGAGCAGTTCTTC
j_gene: TRBJ2-5; abundance: -; v_gene: TRBV4-3; d_gene: -; CDR3aa: CASSQDWRGSQETQYF; CDR3nt: TGCGCCAGCAGCCAAGATTGGAGGGGAAGCCAAGAGACCCAGTACTTC
j_gene: TRBJ2-7; abundance: -; v_gene: TRBV6-5; d_gene: -; CDR3aa: CASSFGGSYEQYF; CDR3nt: TGTGCCAGCTCTTTTGGGGGATCTTACGAGCAGTACTTC
j_gene: TRBJ2-5; abundance: -; v_gene: TRBV4-1; d_gene: -; CDR3aa: CASSDQGWETQYF; CDR3nt: TGCGCCAGCAGCGACCAAGGCTGGGAGACCCAGTACTTC
j_gene: TRBJ1-1; abundance: -; v_gene: TRBV19; d_gene: -; CDR3aa: CASRGGEGSNTEAFF; CDR3nt: TGTGCCAGTAGGGGGGGCGAAGGATCGAACACTGAAGCTTTCTTT
j_gene: TRBJ2-1; abundance: -; v_gene: TRBV5-4; d_gene: -; CDR3aa: CASSLGGGEGEQFF; CDR3nt: TGTGCCAGCAGCTTGGGGGGCGGTGAAGGTGAGCAGTTCTTC
j_gene: TRBJ2-2; abundance: -; v_gene: TRBV2; d_gene: -; CDR3aa: CASSDRTKVPPNTGELFF; CDR3nt: TGTGCCAGCAGTGACAGGACTAAGGTCCCTCCGAACACCGGGGAGCTGTTTTTT
j_gene: TRBJ1-1; abundance: -; v_gene: TRBV7-9; d_gene: TRBD1; CDR3aa: CASSSKTGGTEAFF; CDR3nt: TGTGCCAGCAGCTCAAAGACAGGGGGCACTGAAGCTTTCTTT
j_gene: TRBJ2-5; abundance: -; v_gene: TRBV4-1; d_gene: -; CDR3aa: CASSQEDSPGRTQYF; CDR3nt: TGCGCCAGCAGCCAAGAGGACTCCCCCGGTCGGACCCAGTACTTC
j_gene: TRBJ1-1; abundance: -; v_gene: TRBV5-4; d_gene: -; CDR3aa: CASSLPGDGNTEAFF; CDR3nt: TGTGCCAGCAGCTTGCCGGGGGACGGGAACACTGAAGCTTTCTTT
j_gene: TRBJ2-1; abundance: -; v_gene: TRBV5-5; d_gene: -; CDR3aa: CASSLTPRTLNNEQFF; CDR3nt: TGTGCCAGCAGCTTAACCCCCCGCACCCTAAACAATGAGCAGTTCTTC
j_gene: TRBJ2-6; abundance: -; v_gene: TRBV8-2; d_gene: -; CDR3aa: CGNLKITQSRANVLTF; CDR3nt: TGTGGCAATCTAAAGATAACACAAAGTCGGGCCAACGTCCTGACTTTC
j_gene: TRBJ2-3; abundance: -; v_gene: TRBV29-1; d_gene: -; CDR3aa: CSVDARVGTDTQYF; CDR3nt: TGCAGCGTTGACGCCCGGGTGGGAACAGATACGCAGTATTTT
j_gene: TRBJ2-7; abundance: -; v_gene: TRBV27; d_gene: TRBD1; CDR3aa: CASRPLRQGSYEQYF; CDR3nt: TGTGCCAGCAGGCCGTTGAGACAGGGGTCATACGAGCAGTACTTC
j_gene: TRBJ1-5; abundance: -; v_gene: TRBV2; d_gene: TRBD1; CDR3aa: CAMRDSYNQPQHF; CDR3nt: TGTGCCATGCGGGACAGCTACAATCAGCCCCAGCATTTT
j_gene: TRBJ2-7; abundance: -; v_gene: TRBV10-1; d_gene: TRBD2; CDR3aa: CASSAGGRGYEQYF; CDR3nt: TGCGCCAGCTCGGCGGGGGGCCGAGGCTACGAGCAGTACTTC